These T cell receptor beta chains were read from a single sample in a study of technical replicates of blood from a handful of donors. The data were produced by immunoSEQ multiplex PCR, yet TCRdb's version contains in-frame clones alone and is incomplete. The data show fewer than 95,000 clones, with 85% to 95% seen just once and over 0.2% held by the top ten. What was sequenced was T cells isolated from PBMCs. These receptors were taken from a human donor in good health. Each CDR3 is given with its conserved first and last residue.

j_gene,v_gene,CDR3aa
TRBJ2-5,TRBV28,CASREYGETQYF
TRBJ2-1,TRBV6-5,CASSTDRVRWNEQFF
TRBJ1-1,TRBV19,CASSINVNTEAFF
TRBJ1-5,TRBV7-9,CASSPQSNQPQHF
TRBJ1-4,TRBV14,CASSQAVSEKLFF
TRBJ1-2,TRBV2,CASSEGDRFYGYTF
TRBJ2-7,TRBV7-6,CASSKGTDRYEQYF
TRBJ2-1,TRBV9,CASSASGLAGGPGSEQFF
TRBJ1-4,TRBV7-8,CASSLKLASGGKLFF
TRBJ2-5,TRBV2,CASTRLAGGLYQETQYF
TRBJ1-2,TRBV19,CASSIEGARGYTF
TRBJ2-7,TRBV19,CASSPRQGPYEQYF